What follows are 26 T cell receptor beta chains derived from one specimen sequenced in a study of T cell responses to AZD1222 COVID-19 vaccine. Using immunoSEQ multiplex PCR, the repertoire was profiled, and TCRdb retains in-frame clones only, with some absent. The sample consists of about 150,000 clones, 80% to 90% of them appearing once. Sample: peripheral blood, taken on day 0 of MenACWY control vaccination. All receptors derive from an adult in good health.

This chain uses TRBV7-2 with TRBJ1-3; D uncertain. CDR3 length equals 14 residues. Germline V gives CDR1 SGHTA, CDR2 FQGNSA. The V and J ends lost 1 base and 2 bases respectively, with 6 bases between them. The CDR3 region is CASSLGGAGNTIYF. The CDR3 DNA follows: TGTGCCAGCAGCTTAGGGGGAGCTGGAAACACCATATATTTT.

The rearrangement uses TRBV2 and TRBJ1-1; D gene ambiguous. This CDR3 has 13 residues. V gave up 8 bases and J gave up 1 base, with 11 bases separating them. Germline V gene data show CDR1 as SNHLY and CDR2 as FYNNEI. This CDR3 reads CASLANGNTEAFF. CDR3 in DNA: TGTGCCAGCCTTGCCAACGGGAACACTGAAGCTTTCTTT.

The V call is TRBV11-2, the J call TRBJ1-3; tentative D call: TRBD1 (5 bases). Trimming cost V 3 bases and J 2 bases, with 11 bases left between them. Germline CDR1 SGHAT, CDR2 FQNNGV. This CDR3 comprises 15 residues. CDR3 DNA sequence: TGTGCCAGCAGCTTCCGGGACCGGGCTGGAAACACCATATATTTT. Its protein product is CASSFRDRAGNTIYF.

J is TRBJ1-1 and V is TRBV7-3; 7 bases align to TRBD1. Germline-derived CDR1 and CDR2 are SGHTA and FQGTGA. V lost 5 bases, J lost 6 bases, and 12 bases stayed unmatched. The CDR3 is 15 amino acids. The CDR3: CASSPTGLHLAEAFF. In nucleotides, the CDR3 is TGTGCCAGCAGCCCGACAGGGCTGCATCTGGCTGAAGCTTTCTTT.

V and J are TRBV7-3 and TRBJ2-1, with 7 bases matching TRBD2. This CDR3 comprises 13 residues. After removal of 8 bases from V and 7 bases from J, the junction contained 8 bases not matched to a gene. CDR1 and CDR2 (germline): SGHTA, FQGTGA. CDR3 bases: TGTGCCAGCGGGAGAGGGAGGGAAAATGAGCAGTTCTTC. It is translated as CASGRGRENEQFF.

In this sample, this clone turned up a few times. The chain links TRBV28 to TRBJ1-2; D gene ambiguous. The ends were cut back, 6 bases at V and 3 bases at J, with 14 bases in the middle. The germline gives CDR1 MDHEN, CDR2 SYDVKM. The CDR3 sequence is 14 residues long. CDR3 sequence (DNA): TGTGCCAGCAGCCCCTATAGGGCAGACTATGGCTACACCTTC. Its translation: CASSPYRADYGYTF.

This clone was seen a handful of times. The chain employs TRBV6-5 and TRBJ1-4; TRBD1 matches at 8 bases. CDR1 and CDR2 (germline): MNHEY, SVGAGI. The CDR3 runs to 14 residues. Trimming removed 6 bases from V and 10 bases from J; junction bases left unmatched: 10. Written as DNA, the CDR3 is TGTGCCAGCAGCCGGGGACAGGCCACCGGAAAACTGTTTTTT. Its protein is CASSRGQATGKLFF.

The chain joins TRBV7-6 to TRBJ2-1; TRBD1 might be the D (6 bases). V was cut by 1 base and J by 3 bases, with 16 bases left in between. The germline V gene has CDR1 SGHVS and CDR2 FNYEAQ. This CDR3 region has 17 residues. CDR3 bases: TGTGCCAGCAGCTTAGTTACGCCAGGGGAATACTACAATGAGCAGTTCTTC. As protein: CASSLVTPGEYYNEQFF.

This sequence joins TRBV12-3 or TRBV12-4 and TRBJ1-1; D gene unclear. This CDR3 spans 11 amino acids. Trimming removed 7 bases from V and 4 bases from J, with 7 bases in between. CDR3 residues: CASTRGTEAFF. The CDR3 DNA follows: TGTGCCAGCACCCGGGGCACTGAAGCTTTCTTT.

This clone was detected once. The rearrangement links TRBV5-4 to TRBJ2-7, with D possibly being TRBD2 (5 bases). Trimming pared 0 bases from V and 7 bases from J, leaving 11 bases between. CDR1 and CDR2 from the germline V gene are SGHNT and YYREEE (reference sequence). The CDR3 has 13 amino acids. The CDR3 here is CASSLVEGGEQYV. As DNA, the CDR3 is TGTGCCAGCAGCTTGGTTGAGGGTGGGGAGCAGTACGTC.

This chain joins TRBV6-5 and TRBJ1-6; no clear D. Trimming shortened V by 0 bases and J by 3 bases, and 3 bases separated the two germline ends. CDR1 is MNHEY, CDR2 SVGAGI, per germline. This CDR3 contains 14 residues. CDR3 coding DNA: TGTGCCAGCAGTTACTCTTACTATAATTCACCCCTCCACTTT. Amino acids: CASSYSYYNSPLHF.

The CDR3 region is CATRTGYNYGYTF. The CDR3 DNA is TGTGCCACCAGGACAGGGTACAACTATGGCTACACCTTC. The chain links TRBV6-5 to TRBJ1-2, with 8 bases fitting TRBD1. The CDR3 is 13 residues long. Germline V gene sequence: CDR1 MNHEY, CDR2 SVGAGI. J lost 2 bases, V lost 10 bases, and 6 bases had no gene match.

Here the CDR3 DNA reads TGTGCCAGCTTCTGGGGGGGGCGAGGCAATCAGCCCCAGCATTTT. Protein: CASFWGGRGNQPQHF. V gene TRBV6-5 combines with J gene TRBJ1-5; perhaps TRBD1 as D (6 bases). Trimming removed 8 bases at V and 2 bases at J, with 16 bases between. CDR1 MNHEY and CDR2 SVGAGI come from the germline V gene. This CDR3 spans 15 amino acids.

The chain combines TRBV2 with TRBJ2-7; a weak D match, TRBD2 (7 bases). Germline V gives CDR1 SNHLY, CDR2 FYNNEI. The CDR3 extends over 14 amino acids. Trimming shortened V by 6 bases and J by 3 bases, and 15 bases separated the two germline ends. The CDR3 spells CASRIGGANYEQYV. As DNA, the CDR3 is TGTGCCAGCAGAATAGGGGGGGCGAACTACGAGCAGTACGTC.

The chain links TRBV5-1 to TRBJ2-4, with unresolved D. Germline loops: CDR1 SGHRS, CDR2 YFSETQ. The germline V and J ends were trimmed by 0 bases and 3 bases, with 7 bases remaining between them. There are 14 residues in the CDR3. The CDR3 region is CASSLALGKNIQYF. For the CDR3, the DNA is TGCGCCAGCAGCTTGGCCCTGGGCAAAAACATTCAGTACTTC.

The chain carries TRBV4-2 and TRBJ1-2; 11 positions agree with TRBD1. CDR1 LGHNA and CDR2 YNFKEQ come from the germline V gene. This CDR3 region has 17 residues. V was pared by 1 base and J by 4 bases, with 8 bases of the junction left unmatched. In DNA form, the CDR3 reads TGTGCCAGCAGCCAAGTTGGACAGGGGGCGCGTAGCTATGGCTACACCTTC. Its protein product is CASSQVGQGARSYGYTF.

The J gene is TRBJ2-1, the V gene TRBV4-1, with D tentatively TRBD1 or TRBD2 (6 bases each). With 3 bases removed from V and 9 bases from J, the gap between germline ends came to 15 bases. This CDR3 region has 14 residues. CDR1 is MGHRA, CDR2 YSYEKL, per germline. CDR3 residues: CASSQVHREAEQFF. The CDR3, as DNA: TGCGCCAGCAGCCAGGTACACAGGGAGGCTGAGCAGTTCTTC.

J is TRBJ1-3 and V is TRBV4-1; 8 bases map to TRBD1. The CDR3 contains 15 residues. J gave up 3 bases and V 8 bases, and 9 bases lay outside the gene matches. Per germline, CDR1 MGHRA and CDR2 YSYEKL. The CDR3 nucleotides are TGCGCCAGCTCCTCGGACAGGGCCTATGGAAACACCATATATTTT. Amino acid sequence: CASSSDRAYGNTIYF.

The gene calls are TRBV6-2 or TRBV6-3 and TRBJ2-1; D ambiguous. The V end lost 4 bases, the J end lost 6 bases, and 16 bases lay between the germline ends. Germline CDR1 MNHEY, CDR2 SVGEGT. This CDR3 is 15 amino acids long. The chain's CDR3 is CASSFPLVGSNEQFF. DNA for the CDR3: TGTGCCAGCAGTTTCCCCCTTGTAGGAAGCAATGAGCAGTTCTTC.

The rearrangement joins TRBV2 to TRBJ1-5, with a tentative D call TRBD1 (5 bases). Deletions cut 9 bases from V and 4 bases from J, with 13 bases between. This CDR3 spans 13 amino acids. CDR1 is SNHLY, CDR2 FYNNEI, per germline. CDR3 region: CARSTGTNQPQHF. CDR3 sequence (DNA): TGTGCCAGATCGACGGGGACTAATCAGCCCCAGCATTTT.

The rearrangement links TRBV5-1 to TRBJ1-2, with 9 nucleotides matching TRBD1. Germline loops: CDR1 SGHRS, CDR2 YFSETQ. With 0 bases clipped from V and 4 bases from J, the junction kept 4 bases outside the gene matches. This CDR3 contains 15 residues. The CDR3, as DNA: TGCGCCAGCAGCTTGGGGGACAGGGATGGCTATGGCTACACCTTC. Residues: CASSLGDRDGYGYTF.

A single count supports this clone. The chain combines TRBV18 with TRBJ1-3; D remains ambiguous. Germline CDR1 KGHSH, CDR2 LQKENI. The germline V and J ends were trimmed by 3 bases and 2 bases, with 11 bases remaining between them. This CDR3 region has 15 residues. The CDR3 sequence: CASSPGAGAGNTIYF. Written as DNA, the CDR3 is TGTGCCAGCTCACCGGGTGCGGGTGCTGGAAACACCATATATTTT.

The chain carries TRBV4-2 and TRBJ1-3; D is unresolved. Trimming pared 0 bases from V and 4 bases from J, leaving 10 bases between. Germline V lookup: CDR1 LGHNA, CDR2 YNFKEQ. This CDR3 has 15 amino acids. The DNA for the CDR3 is TGTGCCAGCAGCCAAGATTTGTCAGAAGGAAACACCATATATTTT. Translated, it gives CASSQDLSEGNTIYF.

The V call is TRBV2, the J call TRBJ2-1; D may be TRBD1 or TRBD2 (5 bases each). The CDR3 runs 13 residues. The germline V and J ends were trimmed by 4 bases and 2 bases, with 6 bases remaining between them. Germline V gives CDR1 SNHLY, CDR2 FYNNEI. For the CDR3, the DNA is TGTGCCAGCAGTGGGGGGACCTACAATGAGCAGTTCTTC. Amino acid sequence: CASSGGTYNEQFF.

The chain couples TRBV30 to TRBJ1-2; perhaps TRBD1 as D (5 bases). The CDR3 spans 12 residues. V was pared by 3 bases and J by 5 bases, with 10 bases between. The germline V gene has CDR1 GTSNPN and CDR2 SVGIG (reference sequence). CDR3 protein: CAWSRDAYGYTF. Here the CDR3 DNA reads TGTGCCTGGAGCAGGGATGCGTATGGCTACACCTTC.

In this sample, this clone turned up a few times. The CDR3 loop is CASTRGRNTEAFF. CDR3 bases: TGTGCCAGCACCAGGGGCCGGAACACTGAAGCTTTCTTT. The rearrangement links TRBV7-2 to TRBJ1-1, with D perhaps TRBD1 (6 bases). The CDR3 length is 13 residues. CDR1 SGHTA and CDR2 FQGNSA come from the germline V gene. Deletions cut 7 bases from V and 1 base from J, with 10 bases between.